This TCR beta chain was sequenced in a study of tumor-infiltrating lymphocytes in primary liver carcinoma. About this clonotype: Its ends do not fully match the called genes, so a read error is possible.

A constant-region primer served to make TCR beta cDNA from about 490 ng total RNA. Slightly modified ARM-PCR with three nested multiplex PCR rounds yielded TCR beta libraries. The first two PCR rounds used TRBV1-TRBV30 forward primers with a C-beta reverse primer, about 10 cycles each. One entry per CDR3 protein results from TCRdb running MiXCR on the multiplex PCR reads. The table lists almost 200,000 distinct CDR3 sequences, around three fifths of them singletons. Per germline, CDR1 SQVTM and CDR2 ANQGSEA. The CDR3 totals 13 residues. The researchers obtained blood RNA from unsorted whole blood and also extracted germline DNA.

This TCR was sampled from a woman in her sixties with primary liver carcinoma and hepatitis B virus infection. V and J are TRBV29-1 and TRBJ1-1; TRBD1 might be the D (5 bases). Material for sequencing was peripheral blood. The CDR3 reads CSVAGTGGTEVFF. The CDR3 DNA reads as TGCAGCGTCGCTGGGACGGGAGGGACTGAAGTTTTCTTT.